This TCR beta chain was sequenced during a study of CD8 T cells in ankylosing spondylitis. TCRdb re-derived calls from the 5' RACE reads in MiXCR, one entry per CDR3 protein. This sample has 250,000 or so distinct CDR3 sequences; roughly a quarter occur once, and the top ten carry roughly 0.6%. The sequence was collected from a male donor with ankylosing spondylitis or in good health (not recorded which). The sequenced sample consisted of blood, either unsorted or a sorted T cell fraction (not recorded which).

CDR3 sequence (DNA): TGCAGTGCTAGAGATATGCGCCGATCCTACGAGCAGTACTTC. Encoded protein: CSARDMRRSYEQYF. The V and J genes are TRBV20-1 and TRBJ2-7; D unclear. The germline CDR1 and CDR2 sequences are DFQATT and SNEGSKA (reference sequence). With 0 bases removed from V and 1 base from J, the gap between germline ends came to 10 bases. This CDR3 is 14 amino acids long.